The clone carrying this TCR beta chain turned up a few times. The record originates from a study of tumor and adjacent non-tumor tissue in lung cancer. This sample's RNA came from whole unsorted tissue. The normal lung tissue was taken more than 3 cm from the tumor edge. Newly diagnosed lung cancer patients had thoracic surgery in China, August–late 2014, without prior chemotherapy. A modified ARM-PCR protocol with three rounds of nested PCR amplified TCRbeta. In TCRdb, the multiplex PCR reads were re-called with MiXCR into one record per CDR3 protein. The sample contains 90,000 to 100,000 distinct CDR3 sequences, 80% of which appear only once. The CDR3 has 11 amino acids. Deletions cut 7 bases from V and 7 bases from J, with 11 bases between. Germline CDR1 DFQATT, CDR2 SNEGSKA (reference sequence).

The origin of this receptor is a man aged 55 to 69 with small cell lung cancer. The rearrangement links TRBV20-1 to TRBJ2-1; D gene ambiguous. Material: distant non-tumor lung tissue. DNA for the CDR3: TGCAGTGGTAGTTTGGGGAATGAGCAGTTCTTC. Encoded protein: CSGSLGNEQFF.